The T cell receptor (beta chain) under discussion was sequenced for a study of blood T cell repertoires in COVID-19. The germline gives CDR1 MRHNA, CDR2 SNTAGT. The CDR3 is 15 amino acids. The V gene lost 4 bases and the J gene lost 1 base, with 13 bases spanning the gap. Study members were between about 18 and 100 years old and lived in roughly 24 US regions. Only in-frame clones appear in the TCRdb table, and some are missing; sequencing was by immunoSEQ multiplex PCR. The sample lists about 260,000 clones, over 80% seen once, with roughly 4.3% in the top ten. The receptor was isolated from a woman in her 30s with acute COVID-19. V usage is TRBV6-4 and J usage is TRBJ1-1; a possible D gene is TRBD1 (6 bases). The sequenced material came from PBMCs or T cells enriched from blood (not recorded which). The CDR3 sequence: CASSGGGLRNTEAFF. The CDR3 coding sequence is TGTGCCAGCAGTGGGGGGGGCTTAAGGAACACTGAAGCTTTCTTT.